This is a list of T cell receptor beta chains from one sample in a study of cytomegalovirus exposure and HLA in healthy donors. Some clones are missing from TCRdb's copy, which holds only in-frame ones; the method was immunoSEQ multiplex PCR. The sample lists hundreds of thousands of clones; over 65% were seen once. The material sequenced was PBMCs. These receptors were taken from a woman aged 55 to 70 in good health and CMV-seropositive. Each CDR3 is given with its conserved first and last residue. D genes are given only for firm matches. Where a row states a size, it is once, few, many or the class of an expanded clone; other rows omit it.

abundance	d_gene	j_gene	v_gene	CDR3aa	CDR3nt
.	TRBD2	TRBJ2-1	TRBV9	CASSPGLAGRDEQFF	TGTGCCAGCAGCCCGGGACTAGCGGGTAGGGATGAGCAGTTCTTC
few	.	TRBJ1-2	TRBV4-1	CASSQEGLYYGYTF	TGCGCCAGCAGCCAAGAGGGACTATACTATGGCTACACCTTC
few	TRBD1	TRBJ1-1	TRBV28	CASSFPTSPRTGLTNTEAFF	TGTGCCAGCAGTTTCCCGACATCCCCCAGGACAGGACTAACGAACACTGAAGCTTTCTTT
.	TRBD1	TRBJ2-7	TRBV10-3	CAIRERPGQDYEQYF	TGTGCCATCAGGGAACGGCCGGGACAGGACTACGAGCAGTACTTC
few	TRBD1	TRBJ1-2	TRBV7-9	CASSSAGGFYGYTF	TGTGCCAGCAGCTCCGCAGGGGGCTTCTATGGCTACACCTTC
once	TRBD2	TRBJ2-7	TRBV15	CATSGAPGLAGATYEQYF	TGTGCCACCAGCGGAGCTCCGGGACTAGCGGGAGCCACCTACGAGCAGTACTTC
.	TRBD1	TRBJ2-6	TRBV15	CATSQQGASSGANVLTF	TGTGCCACCAGCCAACAGGGGGCCTCCTCTGGGGCCAACGTCCTGACTTTC
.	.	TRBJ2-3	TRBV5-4	CASSLAPVSTDTQYF	TGTGCCAGCAGCTTGGCCCCCGTTAGCACAGATACGCAGTATTTT
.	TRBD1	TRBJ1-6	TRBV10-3	CAISGDRDNSPLHF	TGTGCCATCAGTGGAGACAGGGATAATTCACCCCTCCACTTT
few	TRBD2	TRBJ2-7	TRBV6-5	CATSYERGSYEQYF	TGTGCCACCAGTTATGAGCGGGGCTCCTACGAGCAGTACTTC
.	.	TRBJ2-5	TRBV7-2	CASSFPSETQYF	TGTGCCAGCAGCTTCCCATCAGAGACCCAGTACTTC
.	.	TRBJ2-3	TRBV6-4	CASSDGASNTQYF	TGTGCCAGCAGTGACGGAGCTAGCAATACGCAGTATTTT
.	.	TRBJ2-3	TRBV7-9	CASSENLSTDTQYF	TGTGCCAGCAGCGAGAACTTGAGCACAGATACGCAGTATTTT
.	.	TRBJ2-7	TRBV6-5	CASSQTGYGEQYF	TGTGCCAGCAGTCAAACAGGGTATGGCGAGCAGTACTTC
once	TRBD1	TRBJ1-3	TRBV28	CASSSPSGTGSSGNTIYF	TGTGCCAGCAGTTCCCCATCCGGGACAGGGTCTTCAGGAAACACCATATATTTT
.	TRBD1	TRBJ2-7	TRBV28	CASSLFEGAGAGEQYF	TGTGCCAGCAGTTTATTTGAGGGGGCGGGTGCCGGCGAGCAGTACTTC
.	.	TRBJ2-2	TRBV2	CANAKGETTGELFF	TGTGCCAACGCCAAGGGGGAGACCACCGGGGAGCTGTTTTTT
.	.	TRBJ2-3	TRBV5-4	CASSPTSSTDTQYF	TGTGCCAGCAGCCCGACTTCTAGCACAGATACGCAGTATTTT
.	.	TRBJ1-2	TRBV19	CASSILGDLYGYTF	TGTGCCAGTAGTATTCTGGGAGACCTTTATGGCTACACCTTC
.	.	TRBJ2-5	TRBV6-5	CASSYHRQETQYF	TGTGCCAGCAGTTACCACAGACAAGAGACCCAGTACTTC
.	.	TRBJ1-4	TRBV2	CASSLQANEKLFF	TGTGCCAGCAGCTTGCAGGCTAATGAAAAACTGTTTTTT
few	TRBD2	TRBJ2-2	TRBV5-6	CASSEGLAGGELFF	TGTGCCAGCAGCGAGGGACTAGCAGGCGGGGAGCTGTTTTTT
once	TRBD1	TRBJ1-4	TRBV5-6	CASREPGQENEKLFF	TGTGCCAGCAGGGAACCGGGACAGGAAAATGAAAAACTGTTTTTT
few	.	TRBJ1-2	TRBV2	CASSWGVNYGYTF	TGTGCCAGCAGTTGGGGGGTTAACTATGGCTACACCTTC
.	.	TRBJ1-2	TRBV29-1	CGGGGLGPAANYGYTF	TGCGGCGGGGGTGGTCTGGGGCCGGCGGCCAACTATGGCTACACCTTC
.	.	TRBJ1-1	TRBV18	CASSPPGREDTEAFF	TGTGCCAGCTCACCACCAGGGCGGGAGGACACTGAAGCTTTCTTT